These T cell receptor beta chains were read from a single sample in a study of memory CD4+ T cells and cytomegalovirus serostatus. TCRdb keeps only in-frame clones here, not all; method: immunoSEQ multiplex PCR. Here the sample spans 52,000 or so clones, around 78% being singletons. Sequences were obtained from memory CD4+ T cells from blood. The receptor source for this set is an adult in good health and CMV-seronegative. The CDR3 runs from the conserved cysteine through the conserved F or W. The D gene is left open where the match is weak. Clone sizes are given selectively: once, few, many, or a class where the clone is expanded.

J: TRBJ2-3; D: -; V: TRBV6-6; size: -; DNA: TGTGCCAGCAGTGTTTCCATTCTGTTGGGAGATACGCAGTATTTT; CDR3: CASSVSILLGDTQYF
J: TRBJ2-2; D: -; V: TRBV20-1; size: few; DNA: TGCAGTGCTAGGAGGGGCGGGGAGCTGTTTTTT; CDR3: CSARRGGELFF
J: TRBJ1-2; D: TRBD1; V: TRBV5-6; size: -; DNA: TGTGCCAGCAGCTCCGGACAGGCGGCTGATGGCTACACCTTC; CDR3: CASSSGQAADGYTF
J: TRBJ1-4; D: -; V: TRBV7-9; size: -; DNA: TGTGCCAGCAGCCGGACAGTTGCAACTAATGAAAAACTGTTTTTT; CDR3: CASSRTVATNEKLFF
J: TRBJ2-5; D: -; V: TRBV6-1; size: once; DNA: TGTGCCAGCACACGGGACCTCGGGGAGACCCAGTACTTC; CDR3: CASTRDLGETQYF
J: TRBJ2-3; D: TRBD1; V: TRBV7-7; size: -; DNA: TGTGCTAGCAGCCCCGGGACAGGGGACGATACGCAGTATTTT; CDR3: CASSPGTGDDTQYF
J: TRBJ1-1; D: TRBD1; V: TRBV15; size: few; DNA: TGTGCCACCAGCAGAGGCGCACAGGGGGGTAACACTGAAGCTTTCTTT; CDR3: CATSRGAQGGNTEAFF
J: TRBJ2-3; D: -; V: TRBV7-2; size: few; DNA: TGTGCCAGCAGCTTATTGGGAGATACGCAGTATTTT; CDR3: CASSLLGDTQYF
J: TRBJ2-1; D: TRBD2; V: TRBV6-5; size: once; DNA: TGTGCCAGCAAGGAGGGACTAGCATACAATGAGCAGTTCTTC; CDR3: CASKEGLAYNEQFF
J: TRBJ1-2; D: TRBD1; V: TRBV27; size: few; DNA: TGTGCCAGCAGACAGGGGAGCGACTATGGCTACACCTTC; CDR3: CASRQGSDYGYTF
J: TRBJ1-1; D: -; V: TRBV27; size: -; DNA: TGTGCCAGCAGTGAGAGGTCCACGAACACTGAAGCTTTCTTT; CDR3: CASSERSTNTEAFF
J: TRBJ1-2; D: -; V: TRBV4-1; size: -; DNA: TGCGCCAGCAGCCAAGTTCCGGTCTTACGACGGGATGGCTACACCTTC; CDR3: CASSQVPVLRRDGYTF
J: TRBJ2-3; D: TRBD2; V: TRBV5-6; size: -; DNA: TGTGCCAGCAGCTTGATGTGGACTAGCGGGCCCTACACAGATACGCAGTATTTT; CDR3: CASSLMWTSGPYTDTQYF
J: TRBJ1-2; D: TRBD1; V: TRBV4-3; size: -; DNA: TGCGCCAGCAGTGCTGACAGGGTCGAGGGCGGCTACACCTTC; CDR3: CASSADRVEGGYTF
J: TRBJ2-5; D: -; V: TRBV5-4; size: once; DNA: TGTGCCAGCAGCTGGGACCTGGGGAGGGAGACCCAGTACTTC; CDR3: CASSWDLGRETQYF
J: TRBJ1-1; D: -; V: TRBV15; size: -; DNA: TGTGCCACCAGCAGAGATAGGAAGAACACTGAAGCTTTCTTT; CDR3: CATSRDRKNTEAFF
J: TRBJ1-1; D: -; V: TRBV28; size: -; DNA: TGTGCCAGCAGTTTATGGGGGAACACTGAAGCTTTCTTT; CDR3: CASSLWGNTEAFF
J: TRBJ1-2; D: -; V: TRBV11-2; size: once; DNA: TGTGCCAGCAGCACCCCGCAGGGACGGGGCTACACCTTC; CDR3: CASSTPQGRGYTF
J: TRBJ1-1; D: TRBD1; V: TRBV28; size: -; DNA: TGTGCCAGCAGTTTCCGGACAGGGGGGGTTGCTTTCTTT; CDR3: CASSFRTGGVAFF
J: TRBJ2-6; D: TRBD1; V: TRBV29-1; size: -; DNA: TGCAGCGTTGAGGGGACAGGGAATGGGGCCAACGTCCTGACTTTC; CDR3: CSVEGTGNGANVLTF
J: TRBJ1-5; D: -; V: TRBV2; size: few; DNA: TGTGCCAGCACCTCTGTAGGGATCAATCAGCCCCAGCATTTT; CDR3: CASTSVGINQPQHF
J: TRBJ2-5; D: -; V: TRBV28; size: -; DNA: TGTGCCAGCAGATCGTACTTCTCAGAGACCCAGTACTTC; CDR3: CASRSYFSETQYF
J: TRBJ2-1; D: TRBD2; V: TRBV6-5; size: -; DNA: TGTGCCAGCGGGACTACCCATTCGGAGCAGTTCTTC; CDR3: CASGTTHSEQFF
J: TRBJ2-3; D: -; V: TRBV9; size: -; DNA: TGTGCCAGCAGCGTAGGAGTGGTAGATACGCAGTATTTT; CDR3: CASSVGVVDTQYF
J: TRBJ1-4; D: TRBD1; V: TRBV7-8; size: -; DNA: TGTGCCAGCAGCTTAGGCAGGGGGCGAGATGAAAAACTGTTTTTT; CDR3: CASSLGRGRDEKLFF
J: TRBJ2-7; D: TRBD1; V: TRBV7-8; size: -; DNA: TGTGCCAGCAGCTTTCAGCCAGGGGGCTCCTACGAGCAGTACTTC; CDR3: CASSFQPGGSYEQYF
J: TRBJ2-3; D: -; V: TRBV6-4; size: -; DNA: TGTGCCAGCAAAAGTTTTGCGCAGTATTTT; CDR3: CASKSFAQYF
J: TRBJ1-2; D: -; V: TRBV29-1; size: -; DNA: TGCAGCGTTGGCGGGCCCGGCTACACCTTC; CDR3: CSVGGPGYTF
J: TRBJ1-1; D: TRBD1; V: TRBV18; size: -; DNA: TGTGCCAGCTCGCCGGACAGGAATCTGAACACTGAAGCTTTCTTT; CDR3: CASSPDRNLNTEAFF
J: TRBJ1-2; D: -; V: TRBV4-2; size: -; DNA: TGTGCCAGCAGCCAAGATAGACGGACTTATGGCTACACCTTC; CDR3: CASSQDRRTYGYTF
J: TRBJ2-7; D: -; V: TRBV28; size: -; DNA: TGTGCCAGCAGACGACAGAGAAATTCCTACGAGCAGTACTTC; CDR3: CASRRQRNSYEQYF
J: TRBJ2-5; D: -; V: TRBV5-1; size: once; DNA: TGCGCCAGCAGCTTTGCAGGGCAAGCTCAAGAGACCCAGTACTTC; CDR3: CASSFAGQAQETQYF
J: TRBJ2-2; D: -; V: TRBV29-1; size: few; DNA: TGCAGCGTTGAAGGCGGGGCGGCCGGGGAGCTGTTTTTT; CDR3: CSVEGGAAGELFF
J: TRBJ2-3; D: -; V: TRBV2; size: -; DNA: TGTGCCAGCAGTGGCCGACAGGTGGGGACAGATACGCAGTATTTT; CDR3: CASSGRQVGTDTQYF
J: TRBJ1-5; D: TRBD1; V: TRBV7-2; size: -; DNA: TGTGCCAGCCAAACCGGGACAGGACATAGCAATCAGCCCCAGCATTTT; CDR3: CASQTGTGHSNQPQHF
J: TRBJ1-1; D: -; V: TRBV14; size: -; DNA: TGTGCCAGCAGCCATTTAGACAGGCGGAACACTGAAGCTTTCTTT; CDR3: CASSHLDRRNTEAFF
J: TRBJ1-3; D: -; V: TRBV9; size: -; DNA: TGTGCCAGCAGCCCCTCCCCTATCTCTGGAAACACCATATATTTT; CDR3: CASSPSPISGNTIYF
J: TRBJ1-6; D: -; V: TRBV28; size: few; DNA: TGTGCCAGCAGTCCTAACTTTGAGCATTTTAAAAATTCACCCCTCCACTTT; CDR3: CASSPNFEHFKNSPLHF
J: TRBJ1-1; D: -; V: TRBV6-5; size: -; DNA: TGTGCCAGCAGTCCCCACAGGGAGGGGAACACTGAAGCTTTCTTT; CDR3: CASSPHREGNTEAFF
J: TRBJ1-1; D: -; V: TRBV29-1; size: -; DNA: TGCAGCGTTGAAAGGGTGGCGAACACTGAAGCTTTCTTT; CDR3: CSVERVANTEAFF
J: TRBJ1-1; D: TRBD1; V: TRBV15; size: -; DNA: TGTGCCACCAGCTCAAAGACAGGGGGGAACACTGAAGCTTTCTTT; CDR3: CATSSKTGGNTEAFF
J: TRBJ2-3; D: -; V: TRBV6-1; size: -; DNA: TGTGCCAGCAGTGTCCAGAGCACAGATACGCAGTATTTT; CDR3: CASSVQSTDTQYF
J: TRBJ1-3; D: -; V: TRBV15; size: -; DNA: TGTGCCACCAGCAGACCCACAGGGCTAGGAAACACCATATATTTT; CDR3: CATSRPTGLGNTIYF
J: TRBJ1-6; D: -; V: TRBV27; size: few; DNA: TGTGCCAGCACCTCCTCGGGGTCCTATAATTCACCCCTCCACTTT; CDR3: CASTSSGSYNSPLHF
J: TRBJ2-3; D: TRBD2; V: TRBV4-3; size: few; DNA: TGCGCCAGCAGCGCTAGCGGGAGAGACACAGATACGCAGTATTTT; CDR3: CASSASGRDTDTQYF
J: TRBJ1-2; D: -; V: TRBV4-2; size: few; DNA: TGTGCCAGCAGCCAGTTAGGGGATGGCTACACCTTC; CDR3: CASSQLGDGYTF
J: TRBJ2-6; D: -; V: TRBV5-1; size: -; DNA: TGCGCCAGCAGCCCGATTGACAGAGCTGGGGCCAACGTCCTGACTTTC; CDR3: CASSPIDRAGANVLTF
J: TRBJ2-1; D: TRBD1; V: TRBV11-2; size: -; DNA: TGTGCCAGCAGCCACGAACAGGGGAATGAGCAGTTCTTC; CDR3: CASSHEQGNEQFF
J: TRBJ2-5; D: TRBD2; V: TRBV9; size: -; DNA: TGTGCCAGCAGCGCAGAACCGACGGGACTAGCGGGATATGAGACCCAGTACTTC; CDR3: CASSAEPTGLAGYETQYF
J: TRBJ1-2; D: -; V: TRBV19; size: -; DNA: TGTGCCAGTAGTATGAGGGCAGGGGCCTATGGCTACACCTTC; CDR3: CASSMRAGAYGYTF
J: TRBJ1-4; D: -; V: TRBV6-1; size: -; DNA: TGTGCCAGCAGCCCGGGTGCGGCTAATGAAAAACTGTTTTTT; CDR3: CASSPGAANEKLFF
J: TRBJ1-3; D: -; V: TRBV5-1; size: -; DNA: TGCGCCAGCAGCTTGGCAGCATCTCCAGGGGAAGGAAACACCATATATTTT; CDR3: CASSLAASPGEGNTIYF
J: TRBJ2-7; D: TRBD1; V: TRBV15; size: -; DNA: TGTGCCACCAGCCGGACAGGGAGGTCGGGGGCCTCCGAGCAGTACTTC; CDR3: CATSRTGRSGASEQYF
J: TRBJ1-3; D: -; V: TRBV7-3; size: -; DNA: TGTGCCAGCAGCTTAGGGTCAAGCGTGTCTGGAAACACCATATATTTT; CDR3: CASSLGSSVSGNTIYF
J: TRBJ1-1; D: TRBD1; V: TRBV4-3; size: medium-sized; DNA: TGCGCCAGCAGCCAAGATCCCCAGGGGGCGAACACTGAAGCTTTCTTT; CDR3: CASSQDPQGANTEAFF